These T cell receptor beta chains were read from a single sample in a study of response to subunit inactivated influenza vaccine. Each CDR3 protein gets one entry after TCRdb re-called the RT-PCR reads with MiXCR. The data hold about 160,000 distinct CDR3 sequences, with around 9.9% observed a single time. Material: non-naive T cells sorted from PBMCs, obtained 40 to 50 days after vaccination. These receptors came from a man aged 50 to 59 who received an inactivated influenza vaccine. Each CDR3 is given with its conserved first and last residue. The D gene is left open where the match is weak. The size entry is marked missing in some rows and otherwise reads once, few, many or a size class.

few,TRBV28,TRBJ2-7,NA,CASSPRVGTGSYEQYF,TGTGCCAGCAGCCCCCGGGTGGGAACCGGCTCCTACGAGCAGTACTTC
NA,TRBV28,TRBJ2-3,NA,CASSFSGDTQYF,TGTGCCAGCAGTTTCTCGGGTGATACGCAGTATTTT
NA,TRBV27,TRBJ2-7,TRBD1,CASSLTRQGREQYF,TGTGCCAGCAGTTTAACCCGACAGGGTCGCGAGCAGTACTTC
NA,TRBV15,TRBJ2-3,NA,CATIRGTVTDTQYF,TGTGCCACCATCAGAGGGACTGTGACAGATACGCAGTATTTT
few,TRBV6-2/TRBV6-3,TRBJ2-5,NA,CASSYLGLSTQETQYF,TGTGCCAGCAGTTACCTCGGCCTTTCGACCCAAGAGACCCAGTACTTC
NA,TRBV13,TRBJ2-3,NA,CASSLTSSDTQYF,TGTGCCAGCAGCTTAACTAGCTCAGATACGCAGTATTTT
NA,TRBV9,TRBJ2-3,TRBD1,CASSVTGGVTDTQYF,TGTGCCAGCAGCGTAACAGGGGGTGTCACAGATACGCAGTATTTT
few,TRBV6-1,TRBJ2-7,NA,CASSRLQGKGTYEQYF,TGTGCCAGCAGCCGCCTACAGGGCAAAGGGACCTACGAGCAGTACTTC
few,TRBV5-1,TRBJ1-1,NA,CASSSLGGGRNTEAFF,TGCGCCAGCAGCTCGCTCGGGGGGGGTAGAAACACTGAAGCTTTCTTT
NA,TRBV12-3/TRBV12-4,TRBJ1-5,TRBD1,CASRTGTQPQHF,TGTGCCAGCAGGACAGGGACCCAGCCCCAGCATTTT
few,TRBV5-1,TRBJ2-7,NA,CASRMAGATYEQYF,TGCGCCAGCAGGATGGCGGGGGCCACCTACGAGCAGTACTTC
few,TRBV2,TRBJ1-4,NA,CASRRYEEKLFF,TGTGCCAGCAGGCGGTACGAAGAAAAACTGTTTTTT
NA,TRBV20-1,TRBJ1-2,NA,CSALTWGGGYTF,TGCAGTGCTCTCACCTGGGGTGGTGGCTACACCTTC
few,TRBV20-1,TRBJ2-5,NA,CSASRDMGGETQYF,TGCAGTGCTAGCCGGGACATGGGAGGCGAGACCCAGTACTTC
many,TRBV4-2,TRBJ2-2,TRBD2,CASSRGLAGRGGELFF,TGTGCCAGCAGCCGAGGACTAGCGGGAAGGGGCGGGGAGCTGTTTTTT
few,TRBV10-3,TRBJ1-4,TRBD1,CASGPGQQNEKLFF,TGTGCCAGCGGCCCGGGACAGCAAAATGAAAAACTGTTTTTT
few,TRBV2,TRBJ2-5,NA,CASSDNRETQYF,TGTGCCAGCAGTGATAATAGGGAGACCCAGTACTTC
few,TRBV3-1,TRBJ2-5,NA,CASSQASIQETQYF,TGTGCCAGCAGCCAAGCTAGCATCCAAGAGACCCAGTACTTC
NA,TRBV20-1,TRBJ1-5,NA,CSASGQHLNQPQHF,TGCAGTGCTTCAGGACAGCACCTCAATCAGCCCCAGCATTTT
many,TRBV20-1,TRBJ1-4,TRBD1,CSATPPGQSNEKLFF,TGCAGTGCTACCCCTCCGGGACAGAGTAATGAAAAACTGTTTTTT
many,TRBV28,TRBJ2-2,NA,CASRRRTPGTGELFF,TGTGCCAGCAGACGACGGACCCCAGGGACCGGGGAGCTGTTTTTT
NA,TRBV28,TRBJ2-6,NA,CASSLLASNTKLSGANVLTF,TGTGCCAGCAGTTTACTAGCGAGTAATACTAAACTCTCTGGGGCCAACGTCCTGACTTTC
few,TRBV9,TRBJ2-2,NA,CASAQGLATGELFF,TGTGCCAGCGCCCAGGGGCTAGCCACCGGGGAGCTGTTTTTT
many,TRBV27,TRBJ2-1,NA,CASRFYNEQFF,TGTGCCAGCCGATTCTACAATGAGCAGTTCTTC
many,TRBV3-1,TRBJ1-2,NA,CASSQETGTSRNYGYTF,TGTGCCAGCAGCCAAGAAACCGGGACATCGCGTAACTATGGCTACACCTTC
many,TRBV24-1,TRBJ2-7,TRBD1,CATSLAGGYEQYF,TGTGCCACCAGTTTGGCAGGGGGCTACGAGCAGTACTTC
few,TRBV27,TRBJ2-1,NA,CASSPVGVAYNEQFF,TGTGCCAGCAGTCCCGTGGGGGTCGCCTACAATGAGCAGTTCTTC
NA,TRBV2,TRBJ1-2,TRBD1,CASSASTGNYGYTF,TGTGCCAGCAGTGCCTCGACAGGGAACTATGGCTACACCTTC
NA,TRBV27,TRBJ2-3,TRBD1,CASSFSGQGFGVDTQYF,TGTGCCAGCAGTTTCTCGGGACAGGGGTTCGGGGTAGATACGCAGTATTTT
few,TRBV29-1,TRBJ2-1,TRBD2,CSVEEGGLAIRSYNEQFF,TGCAGCGTTGAAGAAGGGGGACTAGCGATTCGCTCCTACAATGAGCAGTTCTTC
NA,TRBV19,TRBJ2-3,NA,CASSIRGTSTDTQYF,TGTGCCAGTAGTATCCGGGGGACTAGCACAGATACGCAGTATTTT
many,TRBV12-3/TRBV12-4,TRBJ2-1,NA,CASSLSGGALNNEQFF,TGTGCCAGCAGTTTGAGTGGGGGAGCCCTGAACAATGAGCAGTTCTTC
NA,TRBV5-1,TRBJ1-1,NA,CASSPHGGVTEAFF,TGCGCCAGCAGCCCACACGGTGGGGTAACTGAAGCTTTCTTT
NA,TRBV6-1,TRBJ2-6,NA,CASSPGRTGSSGANVLTF,TGTGCCAGCAGTCCAGGACGTACAGGGTCCTCTGGGGCCAACGTCCTGACTTTC
NA,TRBV5-1,TRBJ1-1,NA,CASSSDRDITTEAFF,TGCGCCAGCAGCTCAGACCGGGACATAACGACTGAAGCTTTCTTT
few,TRBV2,TRBJ1-2,NA,CASSEARRDGHGYTF,TGTGCCAGCAGTGAGGCTCGGAGGGACGGGCATGGCTACACCTTC
NA,TRBV18,TRBJ2-2,TRBD2,CASSTIEAGEGTGELFF,TGTGCCAGCTCAACGATTGAGGCGGGAGAAGGGACCGGGGAGCTGTTTTTT
NA,TRBV20-1,TRBJ2-5,TRBD2,CSARDRLAGVRETQYF,TGCAGTGCTAGAGATCGACTAGCGGGGGTGAGGGAGACCCAGTACTTC
few,TRBV10-3,TRBJ2-5,NA,CAISESMGGQETQYF,TGTGCCATCAGTGAGTCGATGGGGGGTCAAGAGACCCAGTACTTC
many,TRBV5-1,TRBJ1-2,NA,CASSINLAGRDYGYTF,TGCGCCAGCAGCATCAACCTGGCAGGCCGAGACTATGGCTACACCTTC
few,TRBV20-1,TRBJ1-1,NA,CSASQATLMNTEAFF,TGCAGTGCTAGTCAAGCAACCCTCATGAACACTGAAGCTTTCTTT